The 29 T cell receptor beta chains given below trace back to one sample, sequenced in a study of blood T cell repertoires in COVID-19. Generated by immunoSEQ multiplex PCR, the TCRdb table keeps only in-frame clones and is missing some. This table holds fewer than 300,000 clones, 82% found once. Sequences were obtained from peripheral blood. The receptors were sampled from a woman under 30 with acute or convalescent COVID-19.

The chain employs TRBV4-3 and TRBJ1-2; TRBD1 aligns across 7 bases. The V and J ends lost 3 bases and 7 bases, in that order; junction bases with no gene match: 8. This CDR3 is built from 14 residues. Germline lookup yields CDR1 LGHNA and CDR2 YSLEER. The DNA for the CDR3 is TGCGCCAGCAGCCAGAGACAGGGAACTATTGGCTACACCTTC. Translating gives CASSQRQGTIGYTF.

The chain is built from TRBV18 and TRBJ2-3; 7 nucleotides match TRBD1. The CDR3 contains 16 residues. Losses at the gene ends were 1 base for V and 4 bases for J; bases not matched to a gene: 8. CDR1 is KGHSH and CDR2 is LQKENI in the germline V gene. CDR3 sequence: CASSPQLGGGPDTQYF. CDR3 in DNA: TGTGCCAGCTCACCACAATTAGGGGGCGGTCCAGATACGCAGTATTTT.

This chain uses TRBV5-1 with TRBJ2-1; a possible D gene is TRBD1 (5 bases). The CDR3 totals 15 residues. Germline V gene sequence: CDR1 SGHRS, CDR2 YFSETQ. V lost 0 bases to trimming and J lost 2 bases, with 9 bases between them. CDR3 DNA: TGCGCCAGCAGCTTGGGACAGCTAACCTACAATGAGCAGTTCTTC. Amino acids: CASSLGQLTYNEQFF.

V usage is TRBV27 and J usage is TRBJ2-1; 9 nucleotides match TRBD2. Germline V gene lookup returns CDR1 MNHEY and CDR2 SMNVEV (reference sequence). Unmatched junction bases numbered 12, after V lost 6 bases and J lost 9 bases. The CDR3 totals 15 residues. CDR3 sequence: CASRRREGAFSEQFF. The CDR3 DNA sequence: TGTGCCAGCAGAAGGCGGGAGGGGGCGTTCAGTGAGCAGTTCTTC.

The chain recombines TRBV29-1 with TRBJ2-5; a possible D gene is TRBD2 (7 bases). The germline V gene has CDR1 SQVTM and CDR2 ANQGSEA. Trimming stripped 0 bases from V and 1 base from J, with 12 bases between. This CDR3 region has 15 residues. The chain's CDR3 is CSVEDSGGAQETQYF. In nucleotides, the CDR3 is TGCAGCGTTGAAGATAGTGGGGGGGCCCAAGAGACCCAGTACTTC.

The genes are TRBV6-5 and TRBJ2-3; perhaps TRBD1 as D (6 bases). The CDR3 is made up of 11 amino acids. Trimming removed 6 bases at V and 7 bases at J, with 8 bases between. CDR1 and CDR2 from the germline V gene are MNHEY and SVGAGI. The CDR3: CASRQGYTQYF. For the CDR3, the DNA is TGTGCCAGCAGACAGGGATATACGCAGTATTTT.

The V call is TRBV29-1, the J call TRBJ2-7; D may be TRBD2 (6 bases). The CDR3 has 14 amino acids. CDR1 and CDR2 (germline): SQVTM, ANQGSEA. Trimming took off 1 base at V and 3 bases at J, with 13 bases between the two ends. CDR3 sequence (DNA): TGCAGCGTTGAAGTGGGTAGCGGCAGCTACGAGCAGTACTTC. It translates to CSVEVGSGSYEQYF.

Note on this clone: At the DNA level, this CDR3 is encoded by other sequences in the same sample as well. This sequence joins TRBV5-4 and TRBJ2-1; the match to TRBD2 covers 8 bases. Germline V gene data show CDR1 as SGHNT and CDR2 as YYREEE (reference sequence). After removal of 5 bases from V and 3 bases from J, the junction contained 7 bases not matched to a gene. This CDR3 is 15 amino acids long. The CDR3 DNA follows: TGTGCCAGCAGTTTAACTAGCGGTGACTACAATGAGCAGTTCTTC. Amino acids: CASSLTSGDYNEQFF.

A word on this clone: Other DNA sequences within the sample encode an identical CDR3. The chain combines TRBV7-2 with TRBJ1-5; the match to TRBD1 covers 7 bases. V lost 5 bases to trimming and J lost 6 bases; unmatched junction nucleotides: 7. Per germline, CDR1 SGHTA and CDR2 FQGNSA. The CDR3 contains 14 residues. This CDR3 reads CASSPRQGGQPQHF. The DNA of the CDR3 is TGTGCCAGCAGCCCCCGACAGGGTGGTCAGCCCCAGCATTTT.

The chain combines TRBV6-6 with TRBJ2-1; no reliable D call. The germline CDR1 and CDR2 sequences are MNHNY and SVGAGI (reference sequence). Trimming pared 2 bases from V and 9 bases from J, leaving 5 bases between. The CDR3 extends over 11 amino acids. CDR3 in amino acids: CASSYRGEQFF. For the CDR3, the DNA is TGTGCCAGCAGTTACCGCGGTGAGCAGTTCTTC.

The chain links TRBV5-5 to TRBJ2-1; tentative D call: TRBD2 (5 bases). V was trimmed by 2 bases and J by 3 bases, leaving 6 bases between them. The germline V gene has CDR1 SGHKS and CDR2 YYEKEE (reference sequence). CDR3 length: 13 residues. The DNA for the CDR3 is TGTGCCAGCAGCTTAGGACTCTACAATGAGCAGTTCTTC. It yields the protein CASSLGLYNEQFF. The complete variable domain, with remaining parts taken from reference TRBV5-5 and TRBJ2-1, reads DAGVTQSPTHLIKTRGQQVTLRCSPISGHKSVSWYQQVLGQGPQFIFQYYEKEERGRGNFPDRFSARQFPNYSSELNVNALLLGDSALYLCASSLGLYNEQFFGPGTRLTVL.

This clone was picked up one time. This chain uses TRBV4-2 with TRBJ2-1; D might be TRBD2 (6 bases). The CDR3 runs 15 residues. V lost 4 bases and J 5 bases, leaving 15 bases between the germline ends. In germline, CDR1 is LGHNA, CDR2 YNFKEQ. The CDR3 nucleotides read TGTGCCAGCAGCCCCTCGCGGGGAGGTAACAATGAGCAGTTCTTC. The encoded protein is CASSPSRGGNNEQFF.

The chain couples TRBV5-1 to TRBJ2-1; 16 bases align to TRBD2. CDR1 is SGHRS, CDR2 YFSETQ, per germline. This CDR3 contains 16 residues. The V and J ends lost 4 bases and 8 bases, in that order; junction bases with no gene match: 6. This CDR3 reads CASSVGLAGGGHEQFF. In DNA form, the CDR3 reads TGCGCCAGCAGCGTGGGACTAGCGGGAGGGGGGCATGAGCAGTTCTTC.

The chain uses TRBV6-5 and TRBJ1-1, with a tentative D call TRBD1 (5 bases). The length of the CDR3 is 15 residues. V lost 2 bases, J lost 8 bases, and 18 bases lay in between. In germline, CDR1 is MNHEY, CDR2 SVGAGI. The CDR3 reads CASSYGPPTRTEAFF. The CDR3 DNA reads as TGTGCCAGCAGTTACGGCCCCCCAACTCGGACAGAAGCTTTCTTT.

The chain is built from TRBV10-3 and TRBJ1-6; no clear D gene. Deletions cut 5 bases from V and 0 bases from J, with 11 bases between. Germline V gene lookup returns CDR1 ENHRY and CDR2 SYGVKD. CDR3 size: 16 residues. The DNA for the CDR3 is TGTGCCATCAGTCCCCTGGGGAGCTCCTATAATTCACCCCTCCACTTT. Translated: CAISPLGSSYNSPLHF.

CDR3 coding DNA: TGCAGCGTTCGGAGGGCCCCTGAAGCTTTCTTT. Translation gives CSVRRAPEAFF. The chain uses TRBV29-1 and TRBJ1-1; D gene ambiguous. The ends were cut back, 5 bases at V and 6 bases at J, with 10 bases in the middle. CDR1 is SQVTM, CDR2 ANQGSEA, per germline. The CDR3 runs 11 residues.

V gene TRBV6-6 combines with J gene TRBJ2-7, with 8 bases lining up with TRBD2. The J segment lost 0 bases and the V segment lost 8 bases, leaving 6 bases of the junction unmatched. The CDR3 has 14 residues. The germline CDR1 and CDR2 sequences are MNHNY and SVGAGI (reference sequence). CDR3 coding DNA: TGTGCCAGCTTCGATAGCGGGGACTCCTACGAGCAGTACTTC. It translates to CASFDSGDSYEQYF.

The chain employs TRBV18 and TRBJ2-7; D is unclear. The V end was cut by 3 bases, the J end by 1 base, with 13 bases between. Germline CDR1 reads KGHSH; CDR2 reads LQKENI. The CDR3 length is 15 residues. CDR3 amino acids: CASSPNIDTSYEQYF. The CDR3 DNA reads TGTGCCAGCTCACCCAATATCGACACATCCTACGAGCAGTACTTC.

CDR3 residues: CASSPGFAGGTEAFF. The CDR3 coding sequence is TGTGCCAGCTCACCAGGCTTTGCAGGGGGAACTGAAGCTTTCTTT. The rearrangement joins TRBV18 to TRBJ1-1; 7 bases line up with TRBD1. CDR1 and CDR2 (germline): KGHSH, LQKENI. The CDR3 totals 15 residues. After removal of 2 bases from V and 5 bases from J, the junction contained 8 bases not matched to a gene. Complete variable domain (other parts from reference TRBV18 and TRBJ1-1): NAGVMQNPRHLVRRRGQEARLRCSPMKGHSHVYWYRQLPEEGLKFMVYLQKENIIDESGMPKERFSAEFPKEGPSILRIQQVVRGDSAAYFCASSPGFAGGTEAFFGQGTRLTVV.

This clone appeared once. The genes are TRBV5-6 and TRBJ2-7; 7 nucleotides line up with TRBD2. Germline values: CDR1 SGHDT, CDR2 YYEEEE. The CDR3 spans 13 residues. Trimming removed 7 bases from V and 1 base from J; junction bases left unmatched: 5. Here the CDR3 DNA reads TGTGCCAGCTGGGCGGGAGCGTCCTACGAGCAGTACTTC. Amino acid sequence: CASWAGASYEQYF. Complete variable domain (other parts from reference TRBV5-6 and TRBJ2-7): DAGVTQSPTHLIKTRGQQVTLRCSPKSGHDTVSWYQQALGQGPQFIFQYYEEEERQRGNFPDRFSGHQFPNYSSELNVNALLLGDSALYLCASWAGASYEQYFGPGTRLTVT.

V usage is TRBV28 and J usage is TRBJ1-2, with D hard to call. Germline V gives CDR1 MDHEN, CDR2 SYDVKM. The CDR3 length is 17 residues. Trimming pared 5 bases from V and 0 bases from J, leaving 19 bases between. CDR3 bases: TGTGCCAGCAGTCCCTCCTACCCTCGGACTGCTAACTATGGCTACACCTTC. Residues: CASSPSYPRTANYGYTF.

The chain joins TRBV10-2 to TRBJ2-7, with D perhaps matching TRBD1 (6 bases). Trimming stripped 3 bases from V and 1 base from J, with 13 bases between. Per the germline V gene, CDR1 is WSHSY and CDR2 is SAAADI. CDR3 length equals 15 residues. The CDR3 DNA sequence: TGCGCCAGCAGTGACCCACAGGGCCTTTCCTACGAGCAGTACTTC. Amino acid sequence: CASSDPQGLSYEQYF.

The J gene is TRBJ2-1, the V gene TRBV24-1, with 7 nucleotides matching TRBD2. V dropped 0 bases and J dropped 0; count of bases not matched to a gene: 4. The CDR3 consists of 17 residues. Germline values: CDR1 KGHDR, CDR2 SFDVKD. For the CDR3, the DNA is TGTGCCACCAGTGATTTGTATGGCGGGAGCTCCTACAATGAGCAGTTCTTC. Its protein product is CATSDLYGGSSYNEQFF.

The CDR3 reads CASKELAGVHEQFF. CDR3 nucleotides: TGTGCCAGCAAGGAACTAGCGGGAGTCCATGAGCAGTTCTTC. This rearrangement joins TRBV6-5 to TRBJ2-1, with 11 bases that match TRBD2. Germline V CDR1 and CDR2: MNHEY, SVGAGI. Trimming removed 7 bases from V and 8 bases from J; junction bases left unmatched: 7. The CDR3 length is 14 residues.

The chain employs TRBV4-3 and TRBJ1-3, with 7 bases aligning to TRBD1. Germline-derived CDR1 and CDR2 are LGHNA and YSLEER. With V trimmed by 1 base and J by 2 bases, 5 bases remained unmatched. The CDR3 has 16 residues. CDR3 coding DNA: TGCGCCAGCAGCCAAGCGAAGGGGGCGACTGGAAACACCATATATTTT. Its translation is CASSQAKGATGNTIYF.

V gene TRBV3-1 (or the pseudogene TRBV3-2) combines with J gene TRBJ1-5; D uncertain. The CDR3 is made up of 20 amino acids. Germline V gene sequence: CDR1 LGHDT, CDR2 YNNKEL (reference sequence). Trimming took 0 bases from V and 0 from J, leaving 21 bases between them. For the CDR3, the DNA is TGTGCCAGCAGCCAAGATACCAGTTTCTCGGGATCGTATAGCAATCAGCCCCAGCATTTT. It encodes CASSQDTSFSGSYSNQPQHF.

The V call is TRBV4-3, the J call TRBJ2-2, with D possibly TRBD2 on 5 matching bases. CDR1 is LGHNA and CDR2 is YSLEER in the germline V gene. Trimming took off 4 bases at V and 2 bases at J, with 14 bases between the two ends. The length of the CDR3 is 16 residues. CDR3 region: CASSRARAANTGELFF. The CDR3 DNA reads as TGCGCCAGCAGCCGAGCGAGGGCGGCTAACACCGGGGAGCTGTTTTTT.

The rearrangement uses TRBV7-6 and TRBJ2-2; D may be TRBD2 (6 bases). The CDR3 has 15 residues. V gave up 1 base and J gave up 6 bases, with 12 bases separating them. Germline loops: CDR1 SGHVS, CDR2 FNYEAQ. The CDR3 loop is CASSLGAREAGELFF. The CDR3 DNA reads TGTGCCAGCAGCTTAGGGGCGCGGGAAGCCGGGGAGCTGTTTTTT.

This CDR3 reads CASTSWGGYTEAFF. The CDR3 nucleotides read TGTGCCAGCACCTCCTGGGGAGGTTACACTGAAGCTTTCTTT. V is TRBV6-5 and J is TRBJ1-1; D not certain. Trimming removed 7 bases at V and 3 bases at J, with 15 bases between. Germline V gene sequence: CDR1 MNHEY, CDR2 SVGAGI. The CDR3 is made up of 14 amino acids.